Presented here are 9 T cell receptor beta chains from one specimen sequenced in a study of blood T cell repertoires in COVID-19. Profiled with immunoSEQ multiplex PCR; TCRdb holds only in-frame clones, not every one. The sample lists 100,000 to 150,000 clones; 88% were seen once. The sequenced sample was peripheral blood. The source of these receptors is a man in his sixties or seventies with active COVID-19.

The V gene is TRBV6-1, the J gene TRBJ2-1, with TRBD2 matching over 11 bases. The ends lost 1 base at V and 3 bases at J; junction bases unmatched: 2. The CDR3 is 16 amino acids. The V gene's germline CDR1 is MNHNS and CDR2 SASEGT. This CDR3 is CASSEVGTSGYNEQFF. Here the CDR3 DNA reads TGTGCCAGCAGTGAAGTAGGGACTAGCGGCTACAATGAGCAGTTCTTC.

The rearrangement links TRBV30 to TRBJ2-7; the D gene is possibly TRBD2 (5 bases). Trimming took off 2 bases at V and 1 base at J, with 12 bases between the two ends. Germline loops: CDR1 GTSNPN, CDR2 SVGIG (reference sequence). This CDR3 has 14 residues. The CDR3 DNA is TGTGCCTGGAGTCGTTTAGGAGGATCCTACGAGCAGTACTTC. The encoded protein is CAWSRLGGSYEQYF.

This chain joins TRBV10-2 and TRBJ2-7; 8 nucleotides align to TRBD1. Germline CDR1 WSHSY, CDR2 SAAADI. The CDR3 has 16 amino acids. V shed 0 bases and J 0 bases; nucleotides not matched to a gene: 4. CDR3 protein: CASSESRDRGSYEQYF. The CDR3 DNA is TGCGCCAGCAGTGAGTCCAGAGACAGGGGCTCCTACGAGCAGTACTTC.

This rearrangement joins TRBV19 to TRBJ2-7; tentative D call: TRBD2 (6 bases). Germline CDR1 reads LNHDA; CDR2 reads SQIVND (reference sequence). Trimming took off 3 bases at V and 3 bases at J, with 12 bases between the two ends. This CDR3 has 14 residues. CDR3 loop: CASSIAGNDYEQYF. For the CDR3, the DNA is TGTGCCAGTAGTATCGCGGGAAACGACTACGAGCAGTACTTC.

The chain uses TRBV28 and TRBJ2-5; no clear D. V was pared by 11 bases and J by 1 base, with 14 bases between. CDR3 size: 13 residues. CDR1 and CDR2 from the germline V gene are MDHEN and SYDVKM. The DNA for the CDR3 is TGTGCCTCCTCCCGAGGCGGCCAAGAGACCCAGTACTTC. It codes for CASSRGGQETQYF.

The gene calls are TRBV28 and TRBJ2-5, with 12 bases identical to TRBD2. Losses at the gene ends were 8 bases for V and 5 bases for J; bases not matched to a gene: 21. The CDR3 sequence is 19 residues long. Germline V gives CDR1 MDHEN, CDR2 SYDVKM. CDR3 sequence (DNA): TGTGCCAGCCAAACCGGGGGCCCTAGCGGGAGGGTTTTATCCGAGACCCAGTACTTC. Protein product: CASQTGGPSGRVLSETQYF.

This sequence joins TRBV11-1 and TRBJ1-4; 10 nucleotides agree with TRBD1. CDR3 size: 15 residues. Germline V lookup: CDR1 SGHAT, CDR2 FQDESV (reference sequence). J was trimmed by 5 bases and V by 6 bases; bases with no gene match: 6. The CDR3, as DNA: TGTGCCAGCAGTTTCTCGGACAGGGGGAATGAAAAACTGTTTTTT. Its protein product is CASSFSDRGNEKLFF.

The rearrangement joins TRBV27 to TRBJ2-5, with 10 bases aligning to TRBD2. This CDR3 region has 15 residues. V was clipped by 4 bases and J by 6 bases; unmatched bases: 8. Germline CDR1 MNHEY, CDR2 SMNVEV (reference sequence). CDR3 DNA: TGTGCCAGCAGTTCCCTGGCTAGCGGGAGTAAGACCCAGTACTTC. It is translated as CASSSLASGSKTQYF.

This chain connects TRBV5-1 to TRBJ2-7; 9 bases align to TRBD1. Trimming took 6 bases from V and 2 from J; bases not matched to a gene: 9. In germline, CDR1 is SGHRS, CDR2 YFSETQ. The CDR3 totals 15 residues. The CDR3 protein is CASTLGGTGTYEQYF. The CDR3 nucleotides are TGCGCCAGCACCCTGGGGGGGACAGGGACCTACGAGCAGTACTTC.